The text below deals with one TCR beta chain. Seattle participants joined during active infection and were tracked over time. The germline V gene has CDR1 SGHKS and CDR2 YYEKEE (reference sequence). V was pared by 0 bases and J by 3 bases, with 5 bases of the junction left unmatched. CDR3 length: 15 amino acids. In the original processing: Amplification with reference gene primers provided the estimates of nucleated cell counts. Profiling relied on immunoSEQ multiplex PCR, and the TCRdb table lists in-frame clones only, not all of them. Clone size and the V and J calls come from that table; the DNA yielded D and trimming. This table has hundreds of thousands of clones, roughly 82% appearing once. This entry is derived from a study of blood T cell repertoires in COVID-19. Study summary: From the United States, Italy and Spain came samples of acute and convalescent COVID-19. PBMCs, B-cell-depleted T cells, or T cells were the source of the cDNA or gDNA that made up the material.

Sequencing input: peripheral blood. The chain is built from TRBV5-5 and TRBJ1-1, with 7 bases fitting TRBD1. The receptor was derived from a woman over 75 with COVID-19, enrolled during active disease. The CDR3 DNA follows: TGTGCCAGCAGCTTGGCCTGGGGGACAGACACTGAAGCTTTCTTT. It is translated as CASSLAWGTDTEAFF.